This T cell receptor (beta chain) is from a study of blood T cell repertoires in COVID-19. The table came from immunoSEQ multiplex PCR; TCRdb's copy has only in-frame clones and leaves some out. Seen here are some 42,000 clones, about 91% observed once, and the top ten hold about 9.2%. Looked up from germline, CDR1 is LGHDT and CDR2 is YNNKEL (reference sequence). The CDR3 sequence is 15 residues long. Trimming removed 4 bases at V and 5 bases at J, with 17 bases between. The clonotype comes from a man in his fifties with active COVID-19. The chain carries TRBV3-1 (or the pseudogene TRBV3-2) and TRBJ1-1, with a tentative D call TRBD1 (5 bases). The sequenced sample was peripheral blood. The CDR3: CASSPNQQGRTEAFF. CDR3 bases: TGTGCCAGCAGCCCGAATCAGCAGGGTCGAACTGAAGCTTTCTTT.